This section outlines one T cell receptor beta chain sequence together with its context. No antigen is known for it. These data come from a study of cytomegalovirus exposure and HLA in healthy donors. In the study overall: In a previous analysis, 110 million or so unique TCR beta sequences were found from roughly 200 million T cells. Study results and limitations: Being indistinguishable, some V segments were excluded, TRBV6-2 and TRBV6-3 among them. TCR beta sequences reportedly predicted the HLA-A and HLA-B alleles of most subjects accurately. Altogether, 150 to 200 TCR beta chains were recorded as cytomegalovirus-associated.

This CDR3 region has 16 residues. V dropped 3 bases and J dropped 0; count of bases not matched to a gene: 6. Germline CDR1 is SGHTA and CDR2 is FQGNSA. The PCR employed 60 Vbeta primers together with 13 Jbeta primers. Here immunoSEQ multiplex PCR was the method, and the copy in TCRdb shows in-frame clones only, minus some. The sample includes about 130,000 clones, roughly 78% of them seen just once. The receptor was derived from a man aged 35 to 55 in good health and CMV-seronegative. The rearrangement uses TRBV7-2 and TRBJ2-3; 7 bases align to TRBD2. Sequenced material: PBMCs. In DNA, the CDR3 is TGTGCCAGCAGCTTTTCCGGGAGGACTAGCACAGATACGCAGTATTTT. This encodes CASSFSGRTSTDTQYF.